The rows below give T cell receptor beta chains drawn from one sample of a study of T cells in Graves' hyperthyroidism and ophthalmopathy. TCRdb called the multiplex PCR reads again in MiXCR, with one record for every CDR3 protein. The sample holds around 450,000 distinct CDR3 sequences, about a sixth seen once. The material sequenced was blood. The receptors derive from a woman aged 18 to 35 with Graves' hyperthyroidism. CDR3s include the opening cysteine and the closing phenylalanine or tryptophan. Each record gives: clone size, J gene, D gene, V gene, CDR3 protein, CDR3 DNA. The D gene is left open where the match is weak. The listing skips clone size in some rows; elsewhere it reads once, few, many or a size class.

clone size: few; J gene: TRBJ1-2; D gene: TRBD1; V gene: TRBV27; CDR3 protein: CASSLHRTGLLYGYTF; CDR3 DNA: TGTGCCAGCAGTCTCCACCGGACAGGGCTTCTTTATGGCTACACCTTC
clone size: few; J gene: TRBJ2-3; D gene: TRBD2; V gene: TRBV5-4; CDR3 protein: CASSLGLAGRDTQYF; CDR3 DNA: TGTGCCAGCAGCTTGGGTCTAGCGGGACGAGATACGCAGTATTTT
clone size: many; J gene: TRBJ2-1; D gene: TRBD2; V gene: TRBV7-2; CDR3 protein: CASSLVGGVRYNEQFF; CDR3 DNA: TGTGCCAGCAGCTTAGTGGGGGGGGTACGTTACAATGAGCAGTTCTTC
clone size: many; J gene: TRBJ2-1; D gene: TRBD2; V gene: TRBV3-1; CDR3 protein: CASSHPGGGSSYNEQFF; CDR3 DNA: TGTGCCAGCAGCCACCCGGGCGGCGGGAGCTCCTACAATGAGCAGTTCTTC
clone size: NA; J gene: TRBJ1-1; D gene: NA; V gene: TRBV10-3; CDR3 protein: CAISSGGWAEAFF; CDR3 DNA: TGTGCCATCAGCTCCGGGGGGTGGGCTGAAGCTTTCTTT
clone size: many; J gene: TRBJ2-7; D gene: NA; V gene: TRBV28; CDR3 protein: CASSFSGTGYEQYF; CDR3 DNA: TGTGCCAGCAGTTTTTCGGGGACGGGGTACGAGCAGTACTTC
clone size: NA; J gene: TRBJ1-5; D gene: TRBD1; V gene: TRBV5-1; CDR3 protein: CASSLGTGTGGLGNQPQHF; CDR3 DNA: TGCGCCAGCAGCTTGGGAACCGGGACAGGGGGCTTGGGCAATCAGCCCCAGCATTTT
clone size: NA; J gene: TRBJ1-4; D gene: NA; V gene: TRBV20-1; CDR3 protein: CSARSGGLQREKLFF; CDR3 DNA: TGCAGTGCTAGATCTGGTGGTCTCCAGAGGGAAAAACTGTTTTTT
clone size: many; J gene: TRBJ2-3; D gene: NA; V gene: TRBV4-2; CDR3 protein: CASSPSERTDTQYF; CDR3 DNA: TGTGCCAGCAGCCCAAGCGAGAGGACAGATACGCAGTATTTT
clone size: NA; J gene: TRBJ1-2; D gene: NA; V gene: TRBV24-1; CDR3 protein: CATSDLGTANYGYTF; CDR3 DNA: TGTGCCACCAGTGATCTCGGGACGGCTAACTATGGCTACACCTTC
clone size: few; J gene: TRBJ2-1; D gene: NA; V gene: TRBV7-9; CDR3 protein: CASSQDYNEQFF; CDR3 DNA: TGTGCCAGCAGTCAGGACTACAATGAGCAGTTCTTC
clone size: NA; J gene: TRBJ2-7; D gene: NA; V gene: TRBV4-1; CDR3 protein: CASSQPQGPPYEQYF; CDR3 DNA: TGCGCCAGCAGCCAACCACAGGGACCCCCATACGAGCAGTACTTC
clone size: few; J gene: TRBJ2-5; D gene: TRBD2; V gene: TRBV7-2; CDR3 protein: CASRTSGGEETQYF; CDR3 DNA: TGTGCCAGCAGGACTAGCGGGGGGGAAGAGACCCAGTACTTC
clone size: many; J gene: TRBJ2-7; D gene: NA; V gene: TRBV6-1; CDR3 protein: CASSYGFPVRGNYEQYF; CDR3 DNA: TGTGCCAGCAGTTACGGATTCCCGGTGAGGGGCAACTACGAGCAGTACTTC
clone size: NA; J gene: TRBJ1-1; D gene: TRBD1; V gene: TRBV6-6; CDR3 protein: CASSYSHRGQAFF; CDR3 DNA: TGTGCCAGCAGTTACTCACACAGGGGGCAAGCTTTCTTT
clone size: many; J gene: TRBJ1-1; D gene: NA; V gene: TRBV11-3; CDR3 protein: CASSYGDTEAFF; CDR3 DNA: TGTGCCAGCAGCTATGGGGACACTGAAGCTTTCTTT
clone size: many; J gene: TRBJ1-4; D gene: TRBD1; V gene: TRBV12-3/TRBV12-4; CDR3 protein: CASSTGAREKLFF; CDR3 DNA: TGTGCCAGCAGCACAGGGGCGAGGGAAAAACTGTTTTTT
clone size: many; J gene: TRBJ1-2; D gene: NA; V gene: TRBV6-5; CDR3 protein: CASSHDRTNYGYTF; CDR3 DNA: TGTGCCAGCAGTCACGACAGGACTAACTATGGCTACACCTTC
clone size: many; J gene: TRBJ1-1; D gene: NA; V gene: TRBV27; CDR3 protein: CASSHTGEMNTEAFF; CDR3 DNA: TGTGCCAGCAGCCACACGGGGGAAATGAACACTGAAGCTTTCTTT
clone size: many; J gene: TRBJ2-1; D gene: NA; V gene: TRBV3-1; CDR3 protein: CASSPWATLGSYNEQFF; CDR3 DNA: TGTGCCAGCAGCCCCTGGGCGACCTTGGGGTCCTACAATGAGCAGTTCTTC
clone size: NA; J gene: TRBJ1-3; D gene: NA; V gene: TRBV2; CDR3 protein: CASSEQQLSGNTIYF; CDR3 DNA: TGTGCCAGCAGTGAACAGCAACTCTCTGGAAACACCATATATTTT
clone size: many; J gene: TRBJ2-3; D gene: TRBD1; V gene: TRBV20-1; CDR3 protein: CSAQTGISTDTQYF; CDR3 DNA: TGCAGTGCACAGACAGGGATTTCCACAGATACGCAGTATTTT
clone size: many; J gene: TRBJ2-7; D gene: NA; V gene: TRBV28; CDR3 protein: CASRQGTSPYEQYF; CDR3 DNA: TGTGCCAGCAGACAAGGGACTTCCCCCTACGAGCAGTACTTC
clone size: many; J gene: TRBJ2-7; D gene: NA; V gene: TRBV11-2; CDR3 protein: CASSLGFRRASYEQYF; CDR3 DNA: TGTGCCAGCAGCTTAGGGTTTAGACGGGCCTCCTACGAGCAGTACTTC
clone size: NA; J gene: TRBJ2-7; D gene: NA; V gene: TRBV20-1; CDR3 protein: CSAPLYRAYEQYF; CDR3 DNA: TGCAGTGCCCCCCTTTACCGGGCCTACGAGCAGTACTTC
clone size: NA; J gene: TRBJ2-7; D gene: NA; V gene: TRBV6-5; CDR3 protein: CASSYGAGATYEQYF; CDR3 DNA: TGTGCCAGCAGTTACGGCGCGGGGGCTACCTACGAGCAGTACTTC
clone size: many; J gene: TRBJ2-2; D gene: NA; V gene: TRBV28; CDR3 protein: CASSSNRVTGELFF; CDR3 DNA: TGTGCCAGCAGTTCAAACAGGGTAACCGGGGAGCTGTTTTTT
clone size: many; J gene: TRBJ1-2; D gene: NA; V gene: TRBV28; CDR3 protein: CASSPDGGEYGYTF; CDR3 DNA: TGTGCCAGCAGCCCCGACGGCGGGGAATATGGCTACACCTTC
clone size: many; J gene: TRBJ2-7; D gene: TRBD1; V gene: TRBV20-1; CDR3 protein: CSASVVQGAIEQYF; CDR3 DNA: TGCAGTGCTAGTGTCGTACAGGGGGCTATCGAGCAGTACTTC
clone size: NA; J gene: TRBJ2-3; D gene: TRBD2; V gene: TRBV5-6; CDR3 protein: CASSQEGLAGSTDTQYF; CDR3 DNA: TGTGCCAGCAGCCAAGAAGGACTAGCGGGGAGCACAGATACGCAGTATTTT
clone size: many; J gene: TRBJ2-1; D gene: NA; V gene: TRBV11-2; CDR3 protein: CASSRLRGNEQFF; CDR3 DNA: TGTGCCAGCAGCCGACTCAGGGGCAATGAGCAGTTCTTC